Described below is a single T cell receptor (beta chain) sequence and its context. V gave up 4 bases and J gave up 5 bases, with 16 bases separating them. Germline CDR1 is KGHDR and CDR2 is SFDVKD. This CDR3 contains 15 residues. The sample belongs to a study of identical twins. TCRdb redid the calling of the 5' RACE reads with MiXCR, one entry per CDR3 protein. The sample holds about 340,000 distinct CDR3 sequences, approximately 10% seen once. The chain uses TRBV24-1 and TRBJ1-2; D perhaps matches TRBD1 (5 bases). The source of this sequence is a woman between 45 and 60 years old in good health. Material for sequencing was naive T cells sorted from blood. CDR3 protein: CATSDRWGGDYGYTF. As DNA, the CDR3 is TGTGCCACCAGTGACAGATGGGGGGGGGATTATGGCTACACCTTC.